The clone carrying this T cell receptor beta chain came up many times. The antigen remains unidentified. This sample is part of a study of T cells in Graves' hyperthyroidism and ophthalmopathy. The study excluded patients with uncontrolled infection, other autoimmune disease, pregnancy or lactation. Each diagnosis drew on symptoms, thyroxine, TRAb, thyroid ultrasound and orbital computed tomography findings. Study results and limitations: In validation, the model predicted ophthalmopathy. These predictions came a median approximately 6.5 months before onset. Blood also showed most of the thyroid clonotypes that were expanded above 0.001.

RNA transcripts yielded amplified TCR beta CDR3 regions. With the HTBI primer set, the TCR CDR3 went through a first round of RT-PCR. Each CDR3 protein is one row after TCRdb ran MiXCR on the multiplex PCR reads. The sample has about 530,000 distinct CDR3 sequences, approximately 17% seen once. Sequencing was done on a sample of blood. The receptor was isolated from a woman between 18 and 29 years old with Graves' ophthalmopathy.

CDR3 loop: CASSPLLQYQETQYF. The CDR3 DNA follows: TGTGCCAGCAGCCCACTTCTCCAGTACCAAGAGACCCAGTACTTC. V usage is TRBV7-9 and J usage is TRBJ2-5; no definite D call. The CDR3 has 15 residues. Trimming removed 5 bases at V and 0 bases at J, with 13 bases between. Per germline, CDR1 SEHNR and CDR2 FQNEAQ (reference sequence).